This is a list of T cell receptor beta chains from one sample in a study of naive and memory T cell subsets. TCRdb processed the UMI-ligation and nested PCR reads anew with MiXCR; each CDR3 protein has one entry. The sample has around 160,000 distinct CDR3 sequences; over 15% are singletons. Material for sequencing was naive CD4+ T cells from blood. These TCRs come from a human donor in good health. The CDR3 runs from the conserved cysteine through the conserved F or W. Each record gives: CDR3 length, V gene, J gene, clone size, D gene, CDR3 DNA, CDR3 protein. D genes are given only for firm matches. Clone size appears in some rows only: once, few, many, or a class for an expanded clone.

len: 13; v_gene: TRBV4-1; j_gene: TRBJ1-5; abundance: NA; d_gene: NA; CDR3nt: TGCGCCAGCAGCCAAGATCAGAATCAGCCCCAGCATTTT; CDR3aa: CASSQDQNQPQHF
len: 14; v_gene: TRBV3-1; j_gene: TRBJ1-2; abundance: NA; d_gene: NA; CDR3nt: TGTGCCAGCAGCCTGCCCGGGACCTCCTATGGCTACACCTTC; CDR3aa: CASSLPGTSYGYTF
len: 17; v_gene: TRBV6-5; j_gene: TRBJ2-7; abundance: NA; d_gene: NA; CDR3nt: TGTGCCAGCAGTTACTCCAGTGGGACATTGGAGTCCTACGAGCAGTACTTC; CDR3aa: CASSYSSGTLESYEQYF
len: 13; v_gene: TRBV27; j_gene: TRBJ1-2; abundance: NA; d_gene: TRBD1; CDR3nt: TGTGCCAGCAGTGACACAGGGGGCTATGGCTACACCTTC; CDR3aa: CASSDTGGYGYTF
len: 16; v_gene: TRBV9; j_gene: TRBJ2-2; abundance: NA; d_gene: TRBD2; CDR3nt: TGTGCCAGCAGCGTAGTTGCTAGCGGGGCCACCGGGGAGCTGTTTTTT; CDR3aa: CASSVVASGATGELFF
len: 13; v_gene: TRBV18; j_gene: TRBJ2-7; abundance: NA; d_gene: NA; CDR3nt: TGTGCCAGCTCACCAGAGAGGTCCTACGAGCAGTACTTC; CDR3aa: CASSPERSYEQYF
len: 15; v_gene: TRBV20-1; j_gene: TRBJ2-3; abundance: NA; d_gene: NA; CDR3nt: TGCAGTGCTAGGTCGGGGATTCATCGCACAGATACGCAGTATTTT; CDR3aa: CSARSGIHRTDTQYF
len: 15; v_gene: TRBV12-3/TRBV12-4; j_gene: TRBJ2-1; abundance: NA; d_gene: TRBD2; CDR3nt: TGTGCCAGCAGAGAAAGGCTAGCGGCCTACAATGAGCAGTTCTTC; CDR3aa: CASRERLAAYNEQFF
len: 15; v_gene: TRBV11-2; j_gene: TRBJ2-2; abundance: NA; d_gene: TRBD1; CDR3nt: TGTGCCAGCAGCATAGGACAGGCGAACACCGGGGAGCTGTTTTTT; CDR3aa: CASSIGQANTGELFF
len: 16; v_gene: TRBV5-6; j_gene: TRBJ2-1; abundance: many; d_gene: NA; CDR3nt: TGTGCCAGCAGCTTGGGCGCGAGGTTTAGGGGAAATGAGCAGTTCTTC; CDR3aa: CASSLGARFRGNEQFF
len: 13; v_gene: TRBV3-1; j_gene: TRBJ2-5; abundance: NA; d_gene: TRBD2; CDR3nt: TGTGCCAGCAGTATACTAGCGGAAGAGACCCAGTACTTC; CDR3aa: CASSILAEETQYF
len: 15; v_gene: TRBV7-2; j_gene: TRBJ2-3; abundance: few; d_gene: TRBD2; CDR3nt: TGTGCCAGCAGCTTAGTGGGAGGGCGCACAGATACGCAGTATTTT; CDR3aa: CASSLVGGRTDTQYF
len: 14; v_gene: TRBV5-4; j_gene: TRBJ2-2; abundance: few; d_gene: NA; CDR3nt: TGTGCCAGCAGCCCGGATTTGGAGGCCGGGGAGCTGTTTTTT; CDR3aa: CASSPDLEAGELFF
len: 14; v_gene: TRBV7-9; j_gene: TRBJ1-1; abundance: NA; d_gene: TRBD1; CDR3nt: TGTGCCAGCAGCGACAGGGGGCGAAAACCTGAAGCTTTCTTT; CDR3aa: CASSDRGRKPEAFF
len: 14; v_gene: TRBV10-3; j_gene: TRBJ2-6; abundance: NA; d_gene: NA; CDR3nt: TGTGCCATCAGTGAGTACTCTGGGGCCAACGTCCTGACTTTC; CDR3aa: CAISEYSGANVLTF
len: 12; v_gene: TRBV12-3/TRBV12-4; j_gene: TRBJ2-3; abundance: few; d_gene: NA; CDR3nt: TGTGCCAGCAGGACCATTACAGATACGCAGTATTTT; CDR3aa: CASRTITDTQYF
len: 16; v_gene: TRBV4-1; j_gene: TRBJ2-5; abundance: few; d_gene: TRBD2; CDR3nt: TGCGCCAGCAGCCACCTCAGACTAGCACATGAAGAGACCCAGTACTTC; CDR3aa: CASSHLRLAHEETQYF
len: 16; v_gene: TRBV14; j_gene: TRBJ1-1; abundance: few; d_gene: TRBD1; CDR3nt: TGTGCCAGCAGCCGTCAGGACAGGGGATATTTCACTGAAGCTTTCTTT; CDR3aa: CASSRQDRGYFTEAFF
len: 11; v_gene: TRBV6-1; j_gene: TRBJ2-2; abundance: NA; d_gene: NA; CDR3nt: TGTGCCAGCAGTGATGGCGGGGAGCTGTTTTTT; CDR3aa: CASSDGGELFF
len: 15; v_gene: TRBV7-2; j_gene: TRBJ2-5; abundance: few; d_gene: NA; CDR3nt: TGTGCCAGCAGCTTAAGTTTCTCGGGAACGGAGACCCAGTACTTC; CDR3aa: CASSLSFSGTETQYF
len: 15; v_gene: TRBV5-1; j_gene: TRBJ1-1; abundance: few; d_gene: NA; CDR3nt: TGCGCCAGCAGCTTCGGTGTGGGGACAAACACTGAAGCTTTCTTT; CDR3aa: CASSFGVGTNTEAFF
len: 15; v_gene: TRBV5-1; j_gene: TRBJ2-5; abundance: few; d_gene: TRBD2; CDR3nt: TGCGCCACTACGACTAGCGACCTTGGAGAAGAGACCCAGTACTTC; CDR3aa: CATTTSDLGEETQYF
len: 17; v_gene: TRBV7-2; j_gene: TRBJ2-7; abundance: few; d_gene: NA; CDR3nt: TGTGCCAGCAGCTTACAACTCATGAGGGGCGACTCCTACGAGCAGTACTTC; CDR3aa: CASSLQLMRGDSYEQYF
len: 15; v_gene: TRBV3-1; j_gene: TRBJ2-7; abundance: NA; d_gene: NA; CDR3nt: TGTGCCAGCAGCACTGGGACCACAGGCTCCTACGAGCAGTACTTC; CDR3aa: CASSTGTTGSYEQYF
len: 19; v_gene: TRBV29-1; j_gene: TRBJ2-2; abundance: NA; d_gene: TRBD2; CDR3nt: TGCAGCGCTGGGGGGTCAGCGGGAGGGCCGTTCGCGAACACCGGGGAGCTGTTTTTT; CDR3aa: CSAGGSAGGPFANTGELFF
len: 17; v_gene: TRBV7-3; j_gene: TRBJ2-3; abundance: NA; d_gene: NA; CDR3nt: TGTGCCAGCAGCTTAATCTGGCTAGTTACGCCCACAGATACGCAGTATTTT; CDR3aa: CASSLIWLVTPTDTQYF
len: 13; v_gene: TRBV5-1; j_gene: TRBJ2-5; abundance: few; d_gene: NA; CDR3nt: TGCGCCAGCAGCTTCATGATCCAAGAGACCCAGTACTTC; CDR3aa: CASSFMIQETQYF
len: 15; v_gene: TRBV18; j_gene: TRBJ2-7; abundance: NA; d_gene: TRBD2; CDR3nt: TGTGCCAGCTCAGCCGGGGCTAGCGGGAGCTACGAGCAGTACTTC; CDR3aa: CASSAGASGSYEQYF
len: 17; v_gene: TRBV12-3/TRBV12-4; j_gene: TRBJ2-2; abundance: NA; d_gene: TRBD2; CDR3nt: TGTGCCAGCAGGATAGTCCCAAGCGGGAGGGCCACCGGGGAGCTGTTTTTT; CDR3aa: CASRIVPSGRATGELFF
len: 15; v_gene: TRBV20-1; j_gene: TRBJ2-3; abundance: few; d_gene: TRBD2; CDR3nt: TGCAGTGCTTGGCCGGCTAGCGGGAGCACAGATACGCAGTATTTT; CDR3aa: CSAWPASGSTDTQYF
len: 13; v_gene: TRBV2; j_gene: TRBJ2-1; abundance: few; d_gene: TRBD2; CDR3nt: TGTGCCAGCTTGGCGGGAGGCCACAATGAGCAGTTCTTC; CDR3aa: CASLAGGHNEQFF
len: 15; v_gene: TRBV7-2; j_gene: TRBJ1-4; abundance: few; d_gene: TRBD1; CDR3nt: TGTGCCAGCAGCTTGGGGGACAGGGATTTTGAAAAACTGTTTTTT; CDR3aa: CASSLGDRDFEKLFF
len: 16; v_gene: TRBV6-5; j_gene: TRBJ1-1; abundance: many; d_gene: NA; CDR3nt: TGTGCCAGCAGTTACTCCCCTACACCTATGAACACTGAAGCTTTCTTT; CDR3aa: CASSYSPTPMNTEAFF
len: 14; v_gene: TRBV28; j_gene: TRBJ2-1; abundance: many; d_gene: TRBD2; CDR3nt: TGTGCCAGCAGTTTCGGCGGGAGAAACAATGAGCAGTTCTTC; CDR3aa: CASSFGGRNNEQFF
len: 17; v_gene: TRBV20-1; j_gene: TRBJ2-7; abundance: few; d_gene: TRBD2; CDR3nt: TGCAGTGCTACCCGTCGTGGCGGGAGGATCTCCTCCTACGAGCAGTACTTC; CDR3aa: CSATRRGGRISSYEQYF
len: 15; v_gene: TRBV3-1; j_gene: TRBJ2-2; abundance: NA; d_gene: NA; CDR3nt: TGTGCCAGCAGCCCAGGTCTTGGTTTGACCGGGGAGCTGTTTTTT; CDR3aa: CASSPGLGLTGELFF
len: 14; v_gene: TRBV4-2; j_gene: TRBJ2-1; abundance: NA; d_gene: NA; CDR3nt: TGTGCCAGCAGCCAAGAGTGGGCCTGGTATGAGCAGTTCTTC; CDR3aa: CASSQEWAWYEQFF
len: 14; v_gene: TRBV10-3; j_gene: TRBJ1-1; abundance: NA; d_gene: NA; CDR3nt: TGTGCCATCAGTGAGACCCACAGGGTAAATGAAGCTTTCTTT; CDR3aa: CAISETHRVNEAFF
len: 11; v_gene: TRBV23-1; j_gene: TRBJ1-6; abundance: few; d_gene: NA; CDR3nt: TGCGCCAGCAGTAAAAGATCACCCCTCCACTTT; CDR3aa: CASSKRSPLHF
len: 13; v_gene: TRBV12-3/TRBV12-4; j_gene: TRBJ1-2; abundance: many; d_gene: TRBD1; CDR3nt: TGTGCCAGCAGTAGGGACAGGGTTTTCGGCTACACCTTC; CDR3aa: CASSRDRVFGYTF
len: 14; v_gene: TRBV7-8; j_gene: TRBJ1-2; abundance: NA; d_gene: NA; CDR3nt: TGTGCCAGCAGCTTAGTTTTACAGGACTATGGCTACACTTTC; CDR3aa: CASSLVLQDYGYTF
len: 16; v_gene: TRBV4-1; j_gene: TRBJ1-5; abundance: NA; d_gene: NA; CDR3nt: TGCGCCAGCAGCCAAGCAGGGCAGTTCTATAATCAGCCCCAGCATTTT; CDR3aa: CASSQAGQFYNQPQHF
len: 17; v_gene: TRBV6-2/TRBV6-3; j_gene: TRBJ1-6; abundance: few; d_gene: TRBD1; CDR3nt: TGTGCCAGCAGTTACACCGATCCGGGACAGCGATATTCACCCCTCCACTTT; CDR3aa: CASSYTDPGQRYSPLHF
len: 12; v_gene: TRBV29-1; j_gene: TRBJ2-7; abundance: NA; d_gene: NA; CDR3nt: TGCAGCGTGCGGGCCCAGGACTACGAGCAGTACTTC; CDR3aa: CSVRAQDYEQYF
len: 20; v_gene: TRBV4-2; j_gene: TRBJ2-2; abundance: NA; d_gene: TRBD2; CDR3nt: TGTGCCAGCAGCCAAGACCTGCGGCGCGGGAGGGCCCGTAGCACCGGGGAGCTGTTTTTT; CDR3aa: CASSQDLRRGRARSTGELFF
len: 12; v_gene: TRBV29-1; j_gene: TRBJ1-4; abundance: NA; d_gene: TRBD1; CDR3nt: TGCAGCGCTGGGACAGGGGTTGAAAAACTGTTTTTT; CDR3aa: CSAGTGVEKLFF
len: 15; v_gene: TRBV30; j_gene: TRBJ2-5; abundance: few; d_gene: NA; CDR3nt: TGTGCCTGGAGGGGACTGGGGAGCCTTCGGGAGACCCAGTACTTC; CDR3aa: CAWRGLGSLRETQYF
len: 13; v_gene: TRBV29-1; j_gene: TRBJ2-1; abundance: NA; d_gene: TRBD2; CDR3nt: TGCAGCGGAGGACTAGCGGACCTCAATGAGCGGTTCTTC; CDR3aa: CSGGLADLNERFF
len: 13; v_gene: TRBV20-1; j_gene: TRBJ2-7; abundance: few; d_gene: NA; CDR3nt: TGCAGTGCTAGTAAGGGTAAGGGCTACGAGCAGTACTTC; CDR3aa: CSASKGKGYEQYF
len: 14; v_gene: TRBV12-3/TRBV12-4; j_gene: TRBJ2-2; abundance: NA; d_gene: NA; CDR3nt: TGTGCCAGCAGACAGCCCCAGAGAACCGGGGAGCTGTTTTTT; CDR3aa: CASRQPQRTGELFF
len: 15; v_gene: TRBV6-5; j_gene: TRBJ1-1; abundance: few; d_gene: NA; CDR3nt: TGTGCCAGCAGTTACTCGGGGCAGGGGAACACTGAAGCTTTCTTT; CDR3aa: CASSYSGQGNTEAFF
len: 13; v_gene: TRBV20-1; j_gene: TRBJ2-3; abundance: NA; d_gene: NA; CDR3nt: TGCAGTGCTAGACGGGGGAGCACAGATACGCAGTATTTT; CDR3aa: CSARRGSTDTQYF
len: 16; v_gene: TRBV7-9; j_gene: TRBJ2-3; abundance: few; d_gene: NA; CDR3nt: TGTGCCAGCAGCTTAGCGGGGTCTCCAGACACAGATACGCAGTATTTT; CDR3aa: CASSLAGSPDTDTQYF
len: 17; v_gene: TRBV6-2/TRBV6-3; j_gene: TRBJ2-7; abundance: NA; d_gene: TRBD2; CDR3nt: TGTGCCAGCAGCCCTTCAAAGGGACTAGCGGGAGTCGGCGAGCAGTACTTC; CDR3aa: CASSPSKGLAGVGEQYF
len: 14; v_gene: TRBV20-1; j_gene: TRBJ1-6; abundance: few; d_gene: TRBD1; CDR3nt: TGCAGTGCTCGTTCGGACAGGGATAATTCACCCCTCCACTTT; CDR3aa: CSARSDRDNSPLHF